Reported below is one TCR beta chain. This sample was taken from a study of T cell changes during pregnancy in multiple sclerosis. Assay used: immunoSEQ multiplex PCR; TCRdb lists only in-frame clones, some missing. The sample includes around 48,000 clones, 85% to 95% of them seen just once. The input for sequencing was CD4+ T cells from peripheral blood mononuclear cells, taken in the third trimester of pregnancy. The sequence derives from a female donor with multiple sclerosis, enrolled in a pregnancy study.

This CDR3 is CASRRGNTIYF. Written as DNA, the CDR3 is TGTGCCAGCAGACGGGGAAACACCATATATTTT. The V gene is TRBV27, the J gene TRBJ1-3, with D unclear. V gave up 6 bases and J gave up 4 bases, with 4 bases separating them. This CDR3 contains 11 residues. CDR1 is MNHEY, CDR2 SMNVEV, per germline (reference sequence).